This entry lists 21 T cell receptor beta chains sequenced from one sample in a study of blood T cell repertoires in COVID-19. Sequencing used immunoSEQ multiplex PCR; TCRdb keeps in-frame clones, though not all of them. The profile shows about 22,000 clones, roughly 87% of them singletons. Sequencing was performed on peripheral blood. Receptor source: a man between 65 and 79 years old with acute or convalescent COVID-19.

This clone was detected once. The rearrangement links TRBV6-5 to TRBJ2-3; no reliable D call. This CDR3 comprises 15 residues. Looked up from germline, CDR1 is MNHEY and CDR2 is SVGAGI. The V end lost 3 bases, the J end lost 0 bases, and 10 bases lay between the germline ends. Here the CDR3 reads CASSYSEMSTDTQYF. CDR3 in DNA: TGTGCCAGCAGTTATTCCGAGATGAGCACAGATACGCAGTATTTT.

This sequence joins TRBV3-1 (or the pseudogene TRBV3-2) and TRBJ2-3; D not resolved. From germline, CDR1 is LGHDT and CDR2 YNNKEL (reference sequence). The ends were cut back, 1 base at V and 6 bases at J, with 8 bases in the middle. This CDR3 contains 13 residues. CDR3 DNA sequence: TGTGCCAGCAGCCAAGGGTTTGAGGATACGCAGTATTTT. Translated, it gives CASSQGFEDTQYF.

The count of this clone is one. The V and J genes are TRBV6-2 or TRBV6-3 and TRBJ1-2; D remains ambiguous. The CDR3 is 16 residues long. The V end was cut by 0 bases, the J end by 2 bases, with 13 bases between. Germline V lookup: CDR1 MNHEY, CDR2 SVGEGT. The CDR3 sequence: CASSYSLYVQNYGYTF. In nucleotides, the CDR3 is TGTGCCAGCAGTTACTCGTTATATGTACAGAACTATGGCTACACCTTC.

The genes are TRBV6-2 or TRBV6-3 and TRBJ1-5; no definite D call. Germline CDR1 and CDR2: MNHEY and SVGEGT. V was cut by 5 bases and J by 6 bases, with 11 bases left in between. The CDR3 is made up of 13 amino acids. Here the CDR3 DNA reads TGTGCCAGCAGTCAAAATCCGGGTCAGCCCCAGCATTTT. Translated: CASSQNPGQPQHF.

The gene calls are TRBV24-1 and TRBJ2-7; no reliable D call. Germline values: CDR1 KGHDR, CDR2 SFDVKD. CDR3 length equals 14 residues. Trimming removed 3 bases from V and 2 bases from J, with 10 bases in between. The CDR3 DNA follows: TGTGCCACCAGTGATGTTACACTACCCTACGAGCAGTACTTC. This sequence encodes CATSDVTLPYEQYF.

J is TRBJ1-2 and V is TRBV14, with 10 positions matching TRBD1. Per germline, CDR1 SGHDN and CDR2 FVKESK. The V segment lost 6 bases and the J segment 1 base; nucleotides outside the gene matches: 5. The CDR3 is 15 residues long. The CDR3 nucleotides are TGTGCCAGCAGTCTACGGACAGGGGGTAACTATGGCTACACCTTC. Its translation is CASSLRTGGNYGYTF.

The gene calls are TRBV6-2 or TRBV6-3 and TRBJ2-1; TRBD1 is a possible D gene (5 bases). This CDR3 region has 16 residues. Germline V gives CDR1 MNHEY, CDR2 SVGEGT. The V end lost 4 bases, the J end lost 4 bases, and 17 bases lay between the germline ends. The CDR3 sequence is CASSWGQVVSYNEQFF. The CDR3 bases are TGTGCCAGCAGTTGGGGCCAGGTCGTATCTTACAATGAGCAGTTCTTC.

The chain couples TRBV5-1 to TRBJ1-1, with no clear D. V shed 3 bases and J shed 2 bases, with 11 bases lying between them. This CDR3 has 14 residues. Germline V gene data show CDR1 as SGHRS and CDR2 as YFSETQ. CDR3 region: CASSSGEGNTEAFF. The DNA for the CDR3 is TGCGCCAGCAGCTCCGGGGAGGGTAACACTGAAGCTTTCTTT. Looking up the rest from reference TRBV5-1 and TRBJ1-1 gives the full variable domain: KAGVTQTPRYLIKTRGQQVTLSCSPISGHRSVSWYQQTPGQGLQFLFEYFSETQRNKGNFPGRFSGRQFSNSRSEMNVSTLELGDSALYLCASSSGEGNTEAFFGQGTRLTVV.

The V and J genes are TRBV5-1 and TRBJ1-5, with D hard to call. Trimming pared 0 bases from V and 4 bases from J, leaving 11 bases between. The germline CDR1 and CDR2 sequences are SGHRS and YFSETQ. The CDR3 sequence is 15 residues long. CDR3 nucleotide sequence: TGCGCCAGCAGCTTGGGACTCAAGGATAATCAGCCCCAGCATTTT. Translated, it gives CASSLGLKDNQPQHF.

The CDR3 nucleotides are TGTGCCAGCAGTGAATCTCAGCGGGGTTTTCCTCTTATTCAGAACACCGGGGAGCTGTTTTTT. Translating it yields CASSESQRGFPLIQNTGELFF. The chain uses TRBV2 and TRBJ2-2; 7 positions agree with TRBD2. The germline V gene encodes CDR1 SNHLY and CDR2 FYNNEI. The CDR3 totals 21 residues. Losses at the gene ends were 2 bases for V and 1 base for J; bases not matched to a gene: 19.

The V gene is TRBV6-2 or TRBV6-3, the J gene TRBJ1-2, with a tentative D call TRBD1 (5 bases). V gave up 2 bases and J gave up 4 bases, with 14 bases separating them. This CDR3 has 15 amino acids. CDR1 MNHEY and CDR2 SVGEGT come from the germline V gene. CDR3 amino acids: CASSYGPGLRYGYTF. CDR3 sequence (DNA): TGTGCCAGCAGTTACGGTCCAGGGTTACGCTATGGCTACACCTTC.

The V call is TRBV6-6, the J call TRBJ1-2; no clear D gene. Germline V CDR1 and CDR2: MNHNY, SVGAGI (reference sequence). Trimming left V 0 bases short and J 8 bases short, with 13 bases between. The CDR3 covers 14 residues. CDR3 residues: CASSYSALGSGYTF. The CDR3 coding sequence is TGTGCCAGCAGTTACTCGGCCCTCGGGAGCGGCTACACCTTC.

V gene TRBV4-3 combines with J gene TRBJ2-1, with 8 bases aligning to TRBD1. CDR1 is LGHNA, CDR2 YSLEER, per germline. CDR3 length: 17 residues. V shed 0 bases, J shed 3 bases, and the junction held 7 bases outside the gene matches. In DNA, the CDR3 is TGCGCCAGCAGCCAAGATCTTTGGGACAGGATCTACAATGAGCAGTTCTTC. Protein: CASSQDLWDRIYNEQFF.

The V gene is TRBV7-6, the J gene TRBJ2-1; perhaps TRBD2 as D (6 bases). V was shortened by 2 bases and J by 8 bases, with 16 bases between the two germline ends. Germline V gene lookup returns CDR1 SGHVS and CDR2 FNYEAQ. This CDR3 has 15 amino acids. The CDR3 region is CASSLPIGLHDEQFF. The DNA for the CDR3 is TGTGCCAGCAGCTTACCAATTGGACTACACGATGAGCAGTTCTTC.

This sequence joins TRBV6-6 and TRBJ2-3, with 12 positions matching TRBD2. V was pared by 6 bases and J by 3 bases, with 4 bases of the junction left unmatched. The CDR3 is 15 residues long. The V gene's germline CDR1 is MNHNY and CDR2 SVGAGI (reference sequence). The CDR3 sequence is CASRPSGRATDTQYF. DNA for the CDR3: TGTGCCAGCAGGCCTAGCGGGAGGGCTACAGATACGCAGTATTTT.

The chain uses TRBV5-1 and TRBJ1-2, with a weak D call TRBD1 (5 bases). CDR1 is SGHRS, CDR2 YFSETQ, per germline. The CDR3 loop spans 15 amino acids. Trimming left V 0 bases short and J 8 bases short, with 17 bases between. The CDR3 loop is CASSLEVGQESGYTF. The CDR3 DNA reads as TGCGCCAGCAGCTTGGAGGTGGGGCAGGAGAGCGGCTACACCTTC. The full variable domain, in which reference TRBV5-1 and TRBJ1-2 provide the parts outside the CDR3, is KAGVTQTPRYLIKTRGQQVTLSCSPISGHRSVSWYQQTPGQGLQFLFEYFSETQRNKGNFPGRFSGRQFSNSRSEMNVSTLELGDSALYLCASSLEVGQESGYTFGSGTRLTVV.

This clone was picked up one time. The rearrangement links TRBV2 to TRBJ2-1; the D gene is possibly TRBD1 (6 bases). CDR1 is SNHLY and CDR2 is FYNNEI in the germline V gene. This CDR3 has 12 residues. V shed 8 bases and J shed 7 bases, with 12 bases lying between them. In DNA, the CDR3 is TGTGCCAGCGTCGCAGGGGTGAATGAGCAGTTCTTC. Encoded protein: CASVAGVNEQFF.

CDR3 sequence reads: CASSFQTNTGELFF. The CDR3 nucleotides are TGTGCCAGCAGCTTTCAAACGAACACCGGGGAGCTGTTTTTT. This chain joins TRBV7-9 and TRBJ2-2; unclear D gene. CDR1 is SEHNR and CDR2 is FQNEAQ in the germline V gene (reference sequence). The CDR3 length is 14 residues. With 3 bases removed from V and 0 bases from J, the gap between germline ends came to 5 bases.

This clone has just one count. This chain connects TRBV4-1 to TRBJ1-4, with D hard to call. V lost 4 bases, J lost 4 bases, and 16 bases lay in between. The CDR3 loop spans 16 amino acids. From germline, CDR1 is MGHRA and CDR2 YSYEKL. The CDR3: CASSPTLESFNEKLFF. The CDR3 bases are TGCGCCAGCAGCCCCACGTTGGAGAGCTTTAATGAAAAACTGTTTTTT.

The chain links TRBV7-2 to TRBJ2-3; TRBD2 aligns across 11 bases. The CDR3 runs 16 residues. After removal of 5 bases from V and 6 bases from J, the junction contained 10 bases not matched to a gene. Germline assignment: CDR1 SGHTA and CDR2 FQGNSA. CDR3: CASSPIAGGPKDTQYF. The CDR3 DNA is TGTGCCAGCAGCCCAATAGCGGGGGGGCCAAAGGATACGCAGTATTTT. The whole variable domain, remainder taken from reference TRBV7-2 and TRBJ2-3, is GAGVSQSPSNKVTEKGKDVELRCDPISGHTALYWYRQSLGQGLEFLIYFQGNSAPDKSGLPSDRFSAERTGGSVSTLTIQRTQQEDSAVYLCASSPIAGGPKDTQYFGPGTRLTVL.

This clone was seen only once. The chain employs TRBV6-6 and TRBJ2-4; no clear D. The CDR3 is 11 residues long. In germline, CDR1 is MNHNY, CDR2 SVGAGI (reference sequence). The V end was cut by 6 bases, the J end by 8 bases, with 8 bases between. In DNA, the CDR3 is TGTGCCAGCAGCCCCAGCGACATTCAGTACTTC. This translates into CASSPSDIQYF.